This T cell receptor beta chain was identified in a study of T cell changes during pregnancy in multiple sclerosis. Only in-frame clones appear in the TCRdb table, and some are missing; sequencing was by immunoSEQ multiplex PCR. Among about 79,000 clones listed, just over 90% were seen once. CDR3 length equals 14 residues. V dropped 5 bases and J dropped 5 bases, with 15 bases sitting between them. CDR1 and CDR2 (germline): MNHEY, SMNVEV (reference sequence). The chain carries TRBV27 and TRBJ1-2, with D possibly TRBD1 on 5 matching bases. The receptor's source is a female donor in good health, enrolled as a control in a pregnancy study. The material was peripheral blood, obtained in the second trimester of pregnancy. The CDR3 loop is CASSPTQGGYGYTF. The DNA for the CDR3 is TGTGCCAGCAGTCCTACTCAGGGCGGATATGGCTACACCTTC.